Following are 32 T cell receptor beta chains from one sample sequenced in a study of T cells in Graves' hyperthyroidism and ophthalmopathy. RNA transcripts yielded amplified TCR beta CDR3 regions. The TCR CDR3 first-round RT-PCR relied on the HTBI primer set. One entry per CDR3 protein, called by TCRdb with MiXCR from the multiplex PCR reads. The sample holds about 610,000 distinct CDR3 sequences, 40% to 55% seen once. The sample was peripheral blood or thyroid tissue (not recorded which). Source of these receptors: a woman between 18 and 29 years old with Graves' hyperthyroidism.

This clonotype was observed many times. The CDR3 region has the DNA TGTGCCAGCAATTTCAGATCCTCTGGGGCCAACGTCCTGACTTTC. It codes for CASNFRSSGANVLTF. V and J are TRBV2 and TRBJ2-6, with D unclear. Per the germline V gene, CDR1 is SNHLY and CDR2 is FYNNEI. V was clipped by 7 bases and J by 0 bases, with 10 bases between them. There are 15 residues in the CDR3.

The gene calls are TRBV6-5 and TRBJ1-2; 12 bases match TRBD1. V lost 5 bases to trimming and J lost 7 bases; unmatched junction nucleotides: 8. This CDR3 is 15 amino acids long. In germline, CDR1 is MNHEY, CDR2 SVGAGI. CDR3 sequence (DNA): TGTGCCAGCAGTCTACCAGGGACAGGGGGCATTGGCTACACCTTC. Its translation: CASSLPGTGGIGYTF.

This clonotype has ten or more counts. This sequence joins TRBV7-2 and TRBJ1-4; TRBD1 agrees at 8 bases. Germline trimming cut 4 bases from V and 4 bases from J; bases unmatched to any gene: 5. Germline CDR1 reads SGHTA; CDR2 reads FQGNSA. The CDR3 consists of 15 residues. The CDR3 is CASSSTGVHNEKLFF. The CDR3, as DNA: TGTGCCAGCAGCTCGACAGGGGTGCATAATGAAAAACTGTTTTTT. The full variable domain, its missing parts supplied by reference TRBV7-2 and TRBJ1-4, is GAGVSQSPSNKVTEKGKDVELRCDPISGHTALYWYRQSLGQGLEFLIYFQGNSAPDKSGLPSDRFSAERTGGSVSTLTIQRTQQEDSAVYLCASSSTGVHNEKLFFGSGTQLSVL.

This clonotype was detected a few times. V gene TRBV6-2 or TRBV6-3 combines with J gene TRBJ1-5; a possible D gene is TRBD1 (5 bases). The ends were cut back, 5 bases at V and 0 bases at J, with 14 bases in the middle. The CDR3 has 16 residues. Germline-derived CDR1 and CDR2 are MNHEY and SVGEGT. CDR3 sequence: CASSPLRTNSNQPQHF. CDR3 DNA: TGTGCCAGCAGTCCCCTGCGGACAAATAGCAATCAGCCCCAGCATTTT.

The chain couples TRBV20-1 to TRBJ2-5; D is perhaps TRBD2 (6 bases). Germline lookup yields CDR1 DFQATT and CDR2 SNEGSKA (reference sequence). V lost 5 bases and J 3 bases, leaving 13 bases between the germline ends. The CDR3 consists of 13 residues. The chain's CDR3 is CSAGFGGKETQYF. The CDR3 DNA sequence: TGCAGTGCTGGCTTTGGAGGGAAAGAGACCCAGTACTTC.

V is TRBV12-3 or TRBV12-4 and J is TRBJ1-1; D call uncertain. The CDR3 loop spans 13 amino acids. Trimming removed 4 bases from V and 1 base from J, with 7 bases in between. The DNA for the CDR3 is TGTGCCAGCAGTTCAACCTGGAACACTGAAGCTTTCTTT. This sequence encodes CASSSTWNTEAFF.

J is TRBJ1-1 and V is TRBV7-9; D remains ambiguous. Germline lookup yields CDR1 SEHNR and CDR2 FQNEAQ (reference sequence). Trimming removed 5 bases at V and 3 bases at J, with 10 bases between. The CDR3 loop spans 13 amino acids. The DNA of the CDR3 is TGTGCCAGCAGCCGTAAGCGGGACACTGAAGCTTTCTTT. Amino acid sequence: CASSRKRDTEAFF. Full variable domain (outside the CDR3, taken from reference TRBV7-9 and TRBJ1-1): DTGVSQNPRHKITKRGQNVTFRCDPISEHNRLYWYRQTLGQGPEFLTYFQNEAQLEKSRLLSDRFSAERPKGSFSTLEIQRTEQGDSAMYLCASSRKRDTEAFFGQGTRLTVV.

This clonotype has ten or more counts. This chain uses TRBV2 with TRBJ2-7; no firm D call. This CDR3 is built from 15 residues. Trimming removed 2 bases from V and 0 bases from J, with 11 bases in between. Germline V gives CDR1 SNHLY, CDR2 FYNNEI. The CDR3 DNA reads TGTGCCAGCAGTGAATGGCTGGACGACTCCTACGAGCAGTACTTC. Residues: CASSEWLDDSYEQYF.

The table lists this clonotype with many counts. The J gene is TRBJ1-2, the V gene TRBV5-6; possible D gene TRBD1, 5 bases. The CDR3 runs to 14 residues. Germline V gene lookup returns CDR1 SGHDT and CDR2 YYEEEE. The V and J ends lost 2 bases and 2 bases respectively, with 10 bases between them. In nucleotides, the CDR3 is TGTGCCAGCAGCTTCATGGGACGGAACTATGGCTACACCTTC. It is translated as CASSFMGRNYGYTF.

This clonotype was counted ten times or more. The chain couples TRBV29-1 to TRBJ1-2; unclear D gene. Germline CDR1 SQVTM, CDR2 ANQGSEA. V lost 2 bases to trimming and J lost 4 bases, with 14 bases between them. The CDR3 spans 14 residues. The CDR3 region is CSVELNSLGYGYTF. CDR3 DNA: TGCAGCGTTGAATTGAACAGTCTAGGCTATGGCTACACCTTC.

This clonotype was seen more than once but under ten times. The V gene is TRBV6-2 or TRBV6-3, the J gene TRBJ2-5, with a weak D call TRBD1 (7 bases). The CDR3 is 15 residues long. The ends were cut back, 8 bases at V and 1 base at J, with 17 bases in the middle. Per germline, CDR1 MNHEY and CDR2 SVGEGT. CDR3 nucleotide sequence: TGTGCCAGCCGTCCCCGGGGGACAGCCCAAGAGACCCAGTACTTC. As protein: CASRPRGTAQETQYF.

Comments on this clonotype: An end of the junction does not agree with germline; a read error may underlie this. This chain uses TRBV12-3 or TRBV12-4 with TRBJ1-2; D is uncertain. This CDR3 region has 12 residues. The CDR3: CASSLDRMVYTF. In nucleotides, the CDR3 is TGTGCCAGCAGCTTAGATCGAATGGTATACACCTTC.

Note on this clonotype: An end of the junction differs from the germline gene, which may be a read error. This chain uses TRBV9 with TRBJ1-6; 7 nucleotides match TRBD1. Germline CDR1 is SGDLS and CDR2 is YYNGEE. The CDR3 loop spans 16 amino acids. The CDR3 DNA is TGTGCCAGCACCTACGGGACAGCTTCCTACAATTCACCCCTCCACTTT. Translation: CASTYGTASYNSPLHF.

At least ten counts were recorded for this clonotype. CDR3 bases: TGTGCCACCAGCAGAGATTCGGCGGGACGGGGCGAGCAGTACTTC. This translates into CATSRDSAGRGEQYF. The chain employs TRBV15 and TRBJ2-7, with D possibly matching TRBD2 (6 bases). The CDR3 covers 15 residues. V was trimmed by 0 bases and J by 6 bases, leaving 15 bases between them. Germline V gives CDR1 LNHNV, CDR2 YYDKDF (reference sequence).

This clonotype was recorded many times. The J gene is TRBJ2-2, the V gene TRBV7-6; maybe TRBD2 (5 bases). The CDR3 has 14 residues. The germline gives CDR1 SGHVS, CDR2 FNYEAQ. V lost 11 bases and J lost 4, with 17 bases in between. The CDR3 DNA reads as TGTGCCCTTAAGGTCGCTAGCAGCACCGGGGAGCTGTTTTTT. This encodes CALKVASSTGELFF.

This clonotype has at least ten counts. J is TRBJ2-2 and V is TRBV6-6, with D possibly matching TRBD2 (6 bases). CDR3 length: 12 residues. V was trimmed by 5 bases and J by 6 bases, leaving 7 bases between them. Per germline, CDR1 MNHNY and CDR2 SVGAGI (reference sequence). CDR3 region: CASSQRAGELFF. DNA of the CDR3: TGTGCCAGCAGTCAGCGGGCCGGGGAGCTGTTTTTT.

In its sample, this clonotype was seen many times. The chain employs TRBV19 and TRBJ1-2; D ambiguous. Trimming shortened V by 4 bases and J by 2 bases, and 14 bases separated the two germline ends. Germline V gene data show CDR1 as LNHDA and CDR2 as SQIVND (reference sequence). The CDR3 covers 15 residues. The CDR3 DNA reads TGTGCCAGTAGTACGCCCGGGGTATCGAACTATGGCTACACCTTC. As protein: CASSTPGVSNYGYTF.

This clonotype was counted at least ten times. This chain connects TRBV11-3 to TRBJ2-7; a weak D match, TRBD1 (6 bases). The V and J ends lost 1 base and 5 bases respectively, with 9 bases between them. CDR3 length: 13 residues. The germline gives CDR1 SGHNT, CDR2 YENEEA. The CDR3 nucleotides read TGTGCCAGCAGCTTAGGGACAGTGAACGAGCAGTACTTC. It encodes CASSLGTVNEQYF.

This clonotype was picked up many times. The rearrangement joins TRBV12-3 or TRBV12-4 to TRBJ2-5; the D gene could be TRBD1 or TRBD2 (5 bases each). The CDR3 runs to 13 residues. V shed 3 bases and J shed 3 bases, with 8 bases lying between them. The CDR3 region has the DNA TGTGCCAGCAGTTTTGTGGGGGAAGAGACCCAGTACTTC. As protein: CASSFVGEETQYF.

Ten or more counts support this clonotype. The chain recombines TRBV7-8 with TRBJ2-7; D not certain. CDR3 length: 11 residues. The V gene lost 0 bases and the J gene lost 5 bases, with 2 bases spanning the gap. CDR1 SGHVS and CDR2 FQNEAQ come from the germline V gene. This chain's CDR3 is CASSLADEQYF. The CDR3 nucleotides read TGTGCCAGCAGCTTAGCAGACGAGCAGTACTTC.

The chain joins TRBV29-1 to TRBJ1-1, with 7 bases matching TRBD1. The CDR3 sequence is 15 residues long. V was clipped by 8 bases and J by 1 base; unmatched bases: 13. The germline CDR1 and CDR2 sequences are SQVTM and ANQGSEA. CDR3 region: CSQGPPGQRNTEAFF. CDR3 nucleotide sequence: TGCAGCCAAGGACCTCCGGGACAGAGGAACACTGAAGCTTTCTTT.

The chain uses TRBV10-3 and TRBJ1-1; D remains unclear. This CDR3 region has 14 residues. The germline V gene encodes CDR1 ENHRY and CDR2 SYGVKD. V was trimmed by 2 bases and J by 7 bases, leaving 14 bases between them. CDR3 sequence (DNA): TGTGCCATCAGTGAGACCTGGAGGCCTAATGAAGCTTTCTTT. It codes for CAISETWRPNEAFF.

This clonotype came up a few times. The rearrangement uses TRBV2 and TRBJ2-4, with D uncertain. The V and J ends lost 6 bases and 8 bases respectively, with 14 bases between them. Germline CDR1 and CDR2: SNHLY and FYNNEI. This CDR3 contains 13 residues. CDR3 DNA: TGTGCCAGCAGCTTGGACCAAAAAGACATTCAGTACTTC. Residues: CASSLDQKDIQYF.

This clonotype was seen many times. The rearrangement uses TRBV29-1 and TRBJ2-3, with TRBD2 matching 10 bases. Per the germline V gene, CDR1 is SQVTM and CDR2 is ANQGSEA. This CDR3 has 13 residues. The V segment lost 4 bases and the J segment 3 bases; nucleotides outside the gene matches: 1. The DNA of the CDR3 is TGCAGCGTTGGTAGCGGGAGGACAGATACGCAGTATTTT. Its protein product is CSVGSGRTDTQYF.

This clonotype was detected many times. The chain couples TRBV19 to TRBJ1-2; D is unresolved. The V gene lost 1 base and the J gene lost 14 bases, with 17 bases spanning the gap. Germline CDR1 LNHDA, CDR2 SQIVND (reference sequence). CDR3 length: 13 amino acids. The chain's CDR3 is CASSIGGPATRTF. In DNA, the CDR3 is TGTGCCAGTAGTATAGGCGGGCCGGCGACTAGGACCTTC.

This chain links TRBV30 with TRBJ1-1; weak D call: TRBD1 (6 bases). CDR3 length: 15 residues. CDR1 is GTSNPN, CDR2 SVGIG, per germline (reference sequence). Trimming removed 3 bases at V and 1 base at J, with 15 bases between. The CDR3 loop reads CAWSNTGFSNTEAFF. CDR3 DNA sequence: TGTGCCTGGAGCAATACAGGGTTTTCGAACACTGAAGCTTTCTTT.

In this sample, this clonotype turned up many times. The chain couples TRBV15 to TRBJ1-2; D is ambiguous. Germline V gene data show CDR1 as LNHNV and CDR2 as YYDKDF (reference sequence). V was shortened by 3 bases and J by 4 bases, with 21 bases between the two germline ends. The CDR3 spans 17 residues. In DNA form, the CDR3 reads TGTGCCACCAGCAGGGACTCTACCCTGGACGGATCCTATGGCTACACCTTC. Translation gives CATSRDSTLDGSYGYTF.

This clonotype has at least ten counts. The chain links TRBV2 to TRBJ2-5; 7 bases are shared with TRBD1. The CDR3 length is 12 residues. Per the germline V gene, CDR1 is SNHLY and CDR2 is FYNNEI. Trimming removed 5 bases from V and 3 bases from J; junction bases left unmatched: 0. This chain's CDR3 is CASSQGEETQYF. CDR3 DNA sequence: TGTGCCAGCAGTCAGGGGGAAGAGACCCAGTACTTC. Full variable domain (remainder filled in from reference TRBV2 and TRBJ2-5): EPEVTQTPSHQVTQMGQEVILRCVPISNHLYFYWYRQILGQKVEFLVSFYNNEISEKSEIFDDQFSVERPDGSNFTLKIRSTKLEDSAMYFCASSQGEETQYFGPGTRLLVL.

In regard to this clonotype: This may come from a read error, since a much larger clone is one base off. The CDR3 coding sequence is TGTGCCAGCAGCACTAGCGGGACGAACACCGGGGAGCTGTTTTTT. Amino acid sequence: CASSTSGTNTGELFF. The chain carries TRBV9 and TRBJ2-2, with TRBD2 matching over 10 bases. The length of the CDR3 is 15 residues. The germline CDR1 and CDR2 sequences are SGDLS and YYNGEE. Germline trimming cut 4 bases from V and 0 bases from J; bases unmatched to any gene: 0.

This rearrangement joins TRBV30 to TRBJ2-7; 7 nucleotides line up with TRBD1. CDR3 length: 14 residues. The germline gives CDR1 GTSNPN, CDR2 SVGIG (reference sequence). Trimming took 0 bases from V and 5 from J; bases not matched to a gene: 7. The CDR3 region has the DNA TGTGCCTGGAGTGTTGAGACAGGGCTCCACGAGCAGTACTTC. Translation: CAWSVETGLHEQYF.

V is TRBV6-2 or TRBV6-3 and J is TRBJ1-1; unclear D gene. From germline, CDR1 is MNHEY and CDR2 SVGEGT. The CDR3 spans 14 residues. Trimming took 5 bases from V and 1 from J, leaving 11 bases between them. The CDR3: CASSPPEKNTEAFF. For the CDR3, the DNA is TGTGCCAGCAGTCCGCCGGAGAAGAACACTGAAGCTTTCTTT.

J is TRBJ1-2 and V is TRBV29-1; D is uncertain. Germline V gene lookup returns CDR1 SQVTM and CDR2 ANQGSEA. The germline V and J ends were trimmed by 4 bases and 12 bases, with 6 bases remaining between them. The CDR3 sequence is 8 residues long. CDR3 residues: CSVVGDTF. CDR3 coding DNA: TGCAGCGTTGTTGGGGACACCTTC.